This paragraph covers one TCR beta chain sequence. No antigen is known for it. Germline assignment: CDR1 SGHRS and CDR2 YFSETQ. V was pared by 4 bases and J by 4 bases, with 7 bases of the junction left unmatched. The CDR3 runs 15 residues. The PCR made use of 60 Vbeta and 13 Jbeta primers. Sequencing used immunoSEQ multiplex PCR; TCRdb keeps in-frame clones, though not all of them. The data hold over 70,000 clones, with more than 75% observed a single time. This sample is drawn from a study of cytomegalovirus exposure and HLA in healthy donors. Study observations and caveats: Testing in vitro showed a few CMV-associated chains specific for CMV antigens. Follow-up analysis later connected one missense variant in DCLRE1C with trimming of TCR beta V- and J-genes. Evidence from a later analysis indicated that most CMV-associated TCR beta chains looked HLA-restricted.

Though probably carrying unrecorded immune exposures, donors were nominally healthy at sampling. The origin of this receptor is a man younger than 35 in good health and CMV-seronegative. Sequencing was done on a sample of PBMCs. The chain is built from TRBV5-1 and TRBJ2-1; 8 positions agree with TRBD2. The CDR3 loop reads CASSPGTSPYNEQFF. The CDR3 coding sequence is TGCGCCAGCAGCCCAGGGACTAGTCCTTACAATGAGCAGTTCTTC. Together with reference TRBV5-1 and TRBJ2-1, the CDR3 gives the full variable domain: KAGVTQTPRYLIKTRGQQVTLSCSPISGHRSVSWYQQTPGQGLQFLFEYFSETQRNKGNFPGRFSGRQFSNSRSEMNVSTLELGDSALYLCASSPGTSPYNEQFFGPGTRLTVL.